This TCR beta chain is from a study of T-cell memory formation after mild COVID-19. The wider study: TCR clusters showed largely donor specificity.

Constant-segment primers and 5'RACE yielded cDNA libraries for TCR alpha and TCR beta, each carrying sample barcodes and UMIs. TCRdb re-called the 5' RACE reads with MiXCR, one entry per CDR3 protein. The data show roughly 150,000 distinct CDR3 sequences, with approximately 15% seen just once and less than 15% held by the top ten. This clonotype was observed a few times. The antigen remains unidentified. The V segment lost 0 bases and the J segment 6 bases; nucleotides outside the gene matches: 3. The V gene's germline CDR1 is SGHRS and CDR2 YFSETQ. CDR3 size: 15 residues. Study outcomes and limitations: Pre-infection memory harbored some responding clones, suggesting cross-reactive memory joined. Later expanders leaned CD4+, whereas day 15 to 85 contracting clones were balanced CD4/CD8.

Sequenced material: PBMCs or a T cell subset sorted from them (not recorded which). The chain has TRBV5-1 and TRBJ2-1; TRBD2 agrees at 10 bases. This TCR derives from an adult woman who had mild COVID-19 (a few samples of this study predate the infection). Cell type and time point are not known. The CDR3 DNA follows: TGCGCCAGCAGCTTGGGGACTAGCGGACCCAATGAGCAGTTCTTC. Protein sequence: CASSLGTSGPNEQFF.